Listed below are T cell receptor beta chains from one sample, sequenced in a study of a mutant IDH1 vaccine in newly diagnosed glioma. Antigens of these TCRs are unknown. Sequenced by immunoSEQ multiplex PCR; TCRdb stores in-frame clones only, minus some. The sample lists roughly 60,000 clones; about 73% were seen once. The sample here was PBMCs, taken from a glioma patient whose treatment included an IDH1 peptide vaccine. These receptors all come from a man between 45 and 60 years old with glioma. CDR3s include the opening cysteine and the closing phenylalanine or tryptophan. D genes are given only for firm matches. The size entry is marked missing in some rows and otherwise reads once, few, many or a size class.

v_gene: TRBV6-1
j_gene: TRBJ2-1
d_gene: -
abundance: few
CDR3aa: CASSGQTNEQFF
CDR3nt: TGTGCCAGCAGTGGGCAGACCAATGAGCAGTTCTTC

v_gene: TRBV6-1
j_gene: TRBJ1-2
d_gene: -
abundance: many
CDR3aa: CATLRGLIGDGYTF
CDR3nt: TGTGCCACCCTCCGGGGGCTTATTGGCGACGGCTACACCTTC

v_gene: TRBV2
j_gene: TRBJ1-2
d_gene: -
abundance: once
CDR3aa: CASSPRFVGAYGYTF
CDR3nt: TGTGCCAGCAGCCCCCGCTTCGTGGGGGCATATGGCTACACCTTC

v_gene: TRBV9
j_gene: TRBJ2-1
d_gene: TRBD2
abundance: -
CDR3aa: CASSATSGGRNEQFF
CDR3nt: TGTGCCAGCAGCGCAACTAGCGGGGGACGCAATGAGCAGTTCTTC

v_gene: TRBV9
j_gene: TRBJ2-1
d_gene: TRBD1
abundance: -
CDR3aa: CASSVRGQLDEQFF
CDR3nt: TGTGCCAGCAGCGTACGGGGACAGTTAGATGAGCAGTTCTTC

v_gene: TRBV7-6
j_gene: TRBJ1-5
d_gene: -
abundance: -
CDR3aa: CASSLDGGAGQPQHF
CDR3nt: TGTGCCAGCAGCTTAGACGGGGGGGCTGGTCAGCCCCAGCATTTT

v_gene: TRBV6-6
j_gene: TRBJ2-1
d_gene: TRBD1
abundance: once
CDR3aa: CASRNLGTGMDEQFF
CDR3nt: TGTGCCAGCAGGAACCTCGGGACAGGGATGGATGAGCAGTTCTTC

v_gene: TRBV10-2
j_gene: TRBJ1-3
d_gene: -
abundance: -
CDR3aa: CASSESATPGNTIYF
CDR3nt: TGCGCCAGCAGTGAGTCGGCAACTCCTGGAAACACCATATATTTT

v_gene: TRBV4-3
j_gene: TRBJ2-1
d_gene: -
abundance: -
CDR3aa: CASSPGGGGDEQFF
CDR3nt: TGCGCCAGCAGCCCAGGCGGAGGGGGGGATGAGCAGTTCTTC

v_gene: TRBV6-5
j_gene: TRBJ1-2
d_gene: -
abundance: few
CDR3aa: CASSPGFGYTF
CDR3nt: TGTGCCAGCAGCCCAGGGTTTGGCTACACCTTC

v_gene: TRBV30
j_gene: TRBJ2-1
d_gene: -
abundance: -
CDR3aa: CAWGGAGLYNEQFF
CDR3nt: TGTGCCTGGGGGGGGGCCGGGCTCTACAATGAGCAGTTCTTC

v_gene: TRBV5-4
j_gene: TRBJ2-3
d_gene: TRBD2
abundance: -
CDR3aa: CASSAGLAGGYTDTQYF
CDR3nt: TGTGCCAGCAGCGCCGGACTAGCGGGGGGCTACACAGATACGCAGTATTTT

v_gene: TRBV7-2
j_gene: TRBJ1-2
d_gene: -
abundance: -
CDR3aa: CASSLPGNYGYTF
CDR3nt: TGTGCCAGCAGCTTACCGGGAAACTATGGCTACACCTTC

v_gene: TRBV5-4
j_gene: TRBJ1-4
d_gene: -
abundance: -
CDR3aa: CASSLLGDEKLFF
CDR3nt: TGTGCCAGCAGCTTGTTAGGGGATGAAAAACTGTTTTTT

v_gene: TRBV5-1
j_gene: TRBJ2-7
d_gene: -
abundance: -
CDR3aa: CASSLMVGVSYEQYF
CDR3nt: TGCGCCAGCAGCCTGATGGTCGGGGTATCGTACGAGCAGTACTTC

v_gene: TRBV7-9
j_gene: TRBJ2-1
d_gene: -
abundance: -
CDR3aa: CASSSRRHNNEQFF
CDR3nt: TGTGCCAGCAGCTCCAGACGGCACAACAATGAGCAGTTCTTC

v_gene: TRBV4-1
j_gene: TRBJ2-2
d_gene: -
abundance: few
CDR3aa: CASSPRGQNTGELFF
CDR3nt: TGCGCCAGCAGCCCGAGGGGACAGAACACCGGGGAGCTGTTTTTT

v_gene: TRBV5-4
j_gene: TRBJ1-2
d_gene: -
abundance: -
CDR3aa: CASSHAQSGDYGYTF
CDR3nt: TGTGCCAGCAGCCACGCCCAGTCAGGGGATTATGGCTACACCTTC

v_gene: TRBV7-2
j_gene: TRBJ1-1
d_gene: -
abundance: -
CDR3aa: CASSPLPGTEAFF
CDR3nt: TGTGCCAGCAGCCCCCTCCCTGGGACTGAAGCTTTCTTT

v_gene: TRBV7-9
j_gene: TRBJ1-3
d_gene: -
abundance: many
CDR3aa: CASSLVMEWTAGNTIYF
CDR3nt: TGTGCCAGCAGCTTAGTAATGGAATGGACAGCCGGAAACACCATATATTTT

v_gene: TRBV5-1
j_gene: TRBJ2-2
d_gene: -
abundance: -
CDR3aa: CASGHGNTGELFF
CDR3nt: TGCGCCAGCGGTCACGGGAACACCGGGGAGCTGTTTTTT

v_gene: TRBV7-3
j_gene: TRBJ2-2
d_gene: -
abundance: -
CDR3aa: CASSLGLNTGELFF
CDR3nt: TGTGCCAGCAGCTTGGGACTCAACACCGGGGAGCTGTTTTTT

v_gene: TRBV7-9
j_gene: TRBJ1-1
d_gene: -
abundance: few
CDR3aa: CASSSGPEGNTEAFF
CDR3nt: TGTGCCAGCAGTTCAGGACCCGAGGGGAACACTGAAGCTTTCTTT

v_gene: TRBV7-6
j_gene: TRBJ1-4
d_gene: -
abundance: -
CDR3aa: CASSPGAFGAEKLFF
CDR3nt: TGTGCCAGCAGCCCTGGGGCGTTCGGGGCAGAAAAACTGTTTTTT

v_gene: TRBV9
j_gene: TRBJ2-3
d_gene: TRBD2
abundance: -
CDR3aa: CASSVVGGGTDTQYF
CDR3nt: TGTGCCAGCAGCGTAGTCGGGGGGGGCACAGATACGCAGTATTTT

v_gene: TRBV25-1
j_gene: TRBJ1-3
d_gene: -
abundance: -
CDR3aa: CATRAGNTIYF
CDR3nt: TGTGCCACCCGGGCTGGAAACACCATATATTTT

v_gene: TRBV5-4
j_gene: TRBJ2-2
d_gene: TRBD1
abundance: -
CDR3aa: CASSQRQGPGELFF
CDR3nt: TGTGCCAGCAGCCAAAGACAGGGTCCCGGGGAGCTGTTTTTT

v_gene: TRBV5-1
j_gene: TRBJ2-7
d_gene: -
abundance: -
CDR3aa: CASSPGGAPRYEQYF
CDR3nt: TGCGCCAGCAGCCCCGGCGGTGCCCCTCGCTACGAGCAGTACTTC

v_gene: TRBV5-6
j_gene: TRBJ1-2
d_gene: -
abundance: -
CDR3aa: CASSLRGVAYGYTF
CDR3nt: TGTGCCAGCAGCCTGAGAGGAGTCGCCTATGGCTACACCTTC

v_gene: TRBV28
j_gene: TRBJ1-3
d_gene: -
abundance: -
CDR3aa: CASQDRRSGNTIYF
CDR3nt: TGTGCCAGCCAGGACCGTCGCTCTGGAAACACCATATATTTT

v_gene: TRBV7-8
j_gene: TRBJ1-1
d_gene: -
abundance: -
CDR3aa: CASSLVALGHRDTEAFF
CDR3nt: TGTGCCAGCAGCTTAGTAGCCTTGGGACACCGAGACACTGAAGCTTTCTTT

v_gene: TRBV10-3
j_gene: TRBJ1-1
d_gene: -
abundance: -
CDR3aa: CAISETAATEAFF
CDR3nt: TGTGCCATCAGTGAAACCGCGGCCACTGAAGCTTTCTTT

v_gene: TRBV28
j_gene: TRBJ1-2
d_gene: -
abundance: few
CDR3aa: CASSLEGRRYGYTF
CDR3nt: TGTGCCAGCAGTTTAGAGGGGCGGAGATATGGCTACACCTTC

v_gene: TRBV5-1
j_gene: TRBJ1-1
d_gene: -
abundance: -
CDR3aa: CASSSLQGAEGAFF
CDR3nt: TGCGCCAGCAGCTCCCTACAGGGCGCGGAGGGAGCTTTCTTT

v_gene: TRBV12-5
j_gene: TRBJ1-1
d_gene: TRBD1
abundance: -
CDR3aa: CASGTGASEAFF
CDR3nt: TGTGCTAGTGGTACAGGGGCCTCTGAAGCTTTCTTT

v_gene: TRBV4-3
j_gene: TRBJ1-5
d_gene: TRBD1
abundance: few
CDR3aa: CASSPGTGNNQPQHF
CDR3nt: TGCGCCAGCAGCCCAGGGACAGGAAACAATCAGCCCCAGCATTTT

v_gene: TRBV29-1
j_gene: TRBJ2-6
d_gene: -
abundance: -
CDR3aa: CSVERGSGANVLTF
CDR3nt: TGCAGCGTTGAACGGGGGTCTGGGGCCAACGTCCTGACTTTC

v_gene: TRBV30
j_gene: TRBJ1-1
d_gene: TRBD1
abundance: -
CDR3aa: CAWRGAGRGIPEAFF
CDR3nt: TGTGCCTGGAGGGGGGCGGGCAGGGGGATTCCTGAAGCTTTCTTT

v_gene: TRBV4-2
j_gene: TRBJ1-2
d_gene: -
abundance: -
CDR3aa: CASSLLQDTDYGYTF
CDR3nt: TGTGCCAGCAGCCTCCTCCAAGACACCGACTATGGCTACACCTTC

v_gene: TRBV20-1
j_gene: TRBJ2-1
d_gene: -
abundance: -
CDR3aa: CSAFQGIEQFF
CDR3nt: TGCAGTGCTTTTCAGGGGATTGAGCAGTTCTTC

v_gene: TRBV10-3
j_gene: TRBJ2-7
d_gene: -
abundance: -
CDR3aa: CAISEGQRAYEQYF
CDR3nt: TGTGCCATCAGTGAAGGACAGCGAGCCTACGAGCAGTACTTC

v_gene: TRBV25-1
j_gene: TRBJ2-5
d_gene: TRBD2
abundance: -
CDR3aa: CASRQGMSGEGETQYF
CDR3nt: TGTGCCAGCAGGCAAGGAATGAGCGGGGAAGGGGAGACCCAGTACTTC

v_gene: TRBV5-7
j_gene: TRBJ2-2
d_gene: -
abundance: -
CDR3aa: CASSLTDTGELFF
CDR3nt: TGTGCCAGCAGCTTGACAGACACCGGGGAGCTGTTTTTT

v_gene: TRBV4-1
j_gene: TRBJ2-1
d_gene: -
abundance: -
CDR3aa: CASSQDRALNEQFF
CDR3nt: TGCGCCAGCAGCCAAGATCGGGCCCTCAATGAGCAGTTCTTC

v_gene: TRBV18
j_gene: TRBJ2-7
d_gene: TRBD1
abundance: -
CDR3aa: CASSQDRGPSYEQYF
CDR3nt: TGTGCCAGCTCACAGGACAGGGGGCCTTCCTACGAGCAGTACTTC

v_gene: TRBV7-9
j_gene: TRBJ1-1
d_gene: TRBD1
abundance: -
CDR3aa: CASRGQGSMNTEAFF
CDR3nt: TGTGCCAGCAGGGGACAGGGTTCTATGAACACTGAAGCTTTCTTT

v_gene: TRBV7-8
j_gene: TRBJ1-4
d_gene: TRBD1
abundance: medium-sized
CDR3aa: CASSPRGLNEKLFF
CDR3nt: TGTGCCAGCAGCCCCAGGGGGCTAAATGAAAAACTGTTTTTT

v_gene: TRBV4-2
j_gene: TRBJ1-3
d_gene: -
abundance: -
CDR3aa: CASSQEGGEGSGNTIYF
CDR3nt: TGTGCCAGCAGCCAAGAAGGCGGGGAGGGCTCTGGAAACACCATATATTTT

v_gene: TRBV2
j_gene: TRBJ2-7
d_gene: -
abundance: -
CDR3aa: CASRKPAGTYEQYF
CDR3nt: TGTGCCAGCAGGAAGCCCGCAGGGACCTACGAGCAGTACTTC

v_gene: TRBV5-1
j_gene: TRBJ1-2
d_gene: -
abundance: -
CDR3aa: CASSVDSARGYTF
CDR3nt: TGCGCCAGCAGCGTGGACAGCGCAAGGGGCTACACCTTC

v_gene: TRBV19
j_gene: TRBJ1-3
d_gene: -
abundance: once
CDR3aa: CASVGSGNTIYF
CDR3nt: TGTGCCAGTGTAGGATCCGGAAACACCATATATTTT

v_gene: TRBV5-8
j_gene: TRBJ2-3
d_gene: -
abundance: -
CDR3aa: CASSSPGLYTQYF
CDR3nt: TGTGCCAGCAGCTCTCCGGGACTCTATACGCAGTATTTT